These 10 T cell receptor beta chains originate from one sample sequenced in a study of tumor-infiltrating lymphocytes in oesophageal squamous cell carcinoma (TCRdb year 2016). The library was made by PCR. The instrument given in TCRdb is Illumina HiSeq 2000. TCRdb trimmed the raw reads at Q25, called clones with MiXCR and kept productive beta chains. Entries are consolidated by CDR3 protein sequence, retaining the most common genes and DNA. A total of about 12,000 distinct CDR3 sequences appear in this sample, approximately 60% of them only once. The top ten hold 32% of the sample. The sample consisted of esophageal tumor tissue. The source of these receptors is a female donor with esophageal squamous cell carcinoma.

The CDR3 region is CASSFPGISYNEQFF. The DNA of the CDR3 is TGTGCCAGCAGTTTTCCGGGGATATCCTACAATGAGCAGTTCTTC. V and J are TRBV12-3 or TRBV12-4 and TRBJ2-1, with D perhaps matching TRBD2 (5 bases). Trimming stripped 3 bases from V and 1 base from J, with 10 bases between. The CDR3 is 15 amino acids.

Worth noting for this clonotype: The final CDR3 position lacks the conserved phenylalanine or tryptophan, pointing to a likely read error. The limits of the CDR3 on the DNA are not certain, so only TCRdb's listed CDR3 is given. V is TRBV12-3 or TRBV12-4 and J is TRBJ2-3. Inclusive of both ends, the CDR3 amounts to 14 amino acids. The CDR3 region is CASSLVAVEDTQYL.

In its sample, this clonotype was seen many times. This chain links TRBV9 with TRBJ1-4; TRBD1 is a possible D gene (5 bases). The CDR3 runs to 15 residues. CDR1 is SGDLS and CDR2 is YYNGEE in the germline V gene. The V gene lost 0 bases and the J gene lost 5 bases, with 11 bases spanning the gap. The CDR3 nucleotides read TGTGCCAGCAGCGTAGAGGGGCACCAAAATGAAAAACTGTTTTTT. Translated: CASSVEGHQNEKLFF. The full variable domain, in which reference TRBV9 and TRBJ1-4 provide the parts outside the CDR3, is DSGVTQTPKHLITATGQRVTLRCSPRSGDLSVYWYQQSLDQGLQFLIQYYNGEERAKGNILERFSAQQFPDLHSELNLSSLELGDSALYFCASSVEGHQNEKLFFGSGTQLSVL.

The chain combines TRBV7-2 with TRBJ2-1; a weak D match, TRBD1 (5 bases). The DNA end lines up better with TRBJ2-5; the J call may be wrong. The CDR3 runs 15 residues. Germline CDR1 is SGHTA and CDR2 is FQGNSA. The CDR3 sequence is CASSLGGQIQETQYF. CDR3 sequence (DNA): TGTGCCAGCAGCTTAGGTGGACAAATCCAAGAGACCCAGTACTTC.

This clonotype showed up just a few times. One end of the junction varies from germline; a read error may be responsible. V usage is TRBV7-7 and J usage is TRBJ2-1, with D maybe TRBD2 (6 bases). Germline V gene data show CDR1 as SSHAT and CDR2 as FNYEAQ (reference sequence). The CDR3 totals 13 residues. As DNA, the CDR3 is TGTGCTAGCAGCCTCACCGGGACTGGGGAGCAGTTCTTC. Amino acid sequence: CASSLTGTGEQFF.

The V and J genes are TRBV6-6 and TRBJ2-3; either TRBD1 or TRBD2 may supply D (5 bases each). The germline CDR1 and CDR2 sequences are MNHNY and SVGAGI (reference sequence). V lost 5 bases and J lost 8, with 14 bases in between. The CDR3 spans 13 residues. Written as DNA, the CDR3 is TGTGCCAGCAGTGGGACCGGTGCAGGTACGCAGTATTTT. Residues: CASSGTGAGTQYF.

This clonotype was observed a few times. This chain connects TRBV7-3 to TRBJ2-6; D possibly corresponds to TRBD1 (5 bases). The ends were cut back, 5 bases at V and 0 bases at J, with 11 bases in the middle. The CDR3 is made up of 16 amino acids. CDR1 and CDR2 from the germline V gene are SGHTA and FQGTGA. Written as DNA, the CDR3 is TGTGCCAGCAGCCCCCAGGGTTTCTCTGGGGCCAACGTCCTGACTTTC. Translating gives CASSPQGFSGANVLTF.

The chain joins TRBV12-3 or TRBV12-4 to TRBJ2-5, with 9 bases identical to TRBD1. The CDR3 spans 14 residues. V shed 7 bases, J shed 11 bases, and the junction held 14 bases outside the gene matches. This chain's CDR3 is CASTDRGFHNEQYF. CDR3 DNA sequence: TGTGCCAGCACAGACAGGGGGTTCCACAATGAGCAGTACTTC.

CDR3 coding DNA: TGTGCCAGCAGCGTCAGGGACAGTAACTATGGCTACACCTTC. Encoded protein: CASSVRDSNYGYTF. The chain joins TRBV7-2 to TRBJ2-5; TRBD1 matches at 7 bases. TRBJ1-2 matches the DNA end more closely, so the J call is doubtful. Looked up from germline, CDR1 is SGHTA and CDR2 is FQGNSA. The CDR3 totals 14 residues.

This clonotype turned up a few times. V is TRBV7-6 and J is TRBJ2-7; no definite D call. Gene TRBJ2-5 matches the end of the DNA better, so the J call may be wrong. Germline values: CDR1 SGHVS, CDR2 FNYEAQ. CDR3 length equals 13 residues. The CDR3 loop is CASSLSGIETQYF. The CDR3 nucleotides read TGTGCCAGCAGCTTATCAGGAATAGAGACCCAGTACTTC.